This T cell receptor beta chain was profiled in a study of naive and memory T cell subsets. The treatment was: skin biopsy from PPD injection site in Mantoux-positive individual. TCR cDNA received a 3' ligated oligonucleotide that carried a UMI. In this sample, this clonotype turned up a few times. The SP2 primer and nested alpha and beta constant region primers amplified ligated cDNA in four rounds. A single record per CDR3 protein comes from TCRdb applying MiXCR to the UMI-ligation and nested PCR reads. The table has around 20,000 distinct CDR3 sequences, about 6.1% seen once; the top ten hold 6.2%. This sequence originates from an adult in good health. The source was skin, collected from a tuberculin skin test site.

CDR3 residues: CASSVGGIGTEAFF. Here the CDR3 DNA reads TGTGCCAGCAGCGTAGGGGGAATTGGCACTGAAGCTTTCTTT. The V call is TRBV9, the J call TRBJ1-1; D is uncertain. CDR3 length equals 14 residues. CDR1 is SGDLS and CDR2 is YYNGEE in the germline V gene. Trimming cost V 0 bases and J 4 bases, with 10 bases left between them.